The rows below give T cell receptor beta chains drawn from one sample of a study of T cells in localized non-small cell lung cancer. TCRdb's copy holds only in-frame clones and misses some; the assay was immunoSEQ multiplex PCR. The profile shows approximately 140,000 clones, about 89% of them singletons. Specimen: peripheral blood, collected before any cancer treatment. The receptors stem from a female donor of 60 years or more with stage I lung adenocarcinoma. Both conserved end residues are part of each CDR3. A D gene is named only where the DNA matches it firmly. Some rows have no size entry. The others give once, few or many, or a class for an expanded clone.

D,J,V,size,DNA,CDR3
TRBD2,TRBJ2-1,TRBV11-3,.,TGTGCCAGCAGCTTACGGCGGGAGAAGACCGGCAATGAGCAGTTCTTC,CASSLRREKTGNEQFF
.,TRBJ2-1,TRBV28,.,TGTGCCAGTCCGAAGGCCGAGCAGTTCTTC,CASPKAEQFF
TRBD1,TRBJ2-7,TRBV10-1,.,TGCGCCAGCAGTGAGTCGACGGGGACAGTCTACGAGCAGTACTTC,CASSESTGTVYEQYF
TRBD2,TRBJ2-1,TRBV7-6,.,TGTGCCAGCACTCTGAGGAGCGGGGGCTACAATGAGCAGTTCTTC,CASTLRSGGYNEQFF
TRBD2,TRBJ2-7,TRBV19,.,TGTGCCAGTAGTATCATTGCGGGGGGTGAGCAGTACTTC,CASSIIAGGEQYF
.,TRBJ2-2,TRBV7-2,once,TGTGCCAGCAGCTTAGATTCGCGGAGAAACACCGGGGAGCTGTTTTTT,CASSLDSRRNTGELFF
.,TRBJ2-2,TRBV6-6,once,TGTGCCAGCAGTTACACGCGGGTCGGGGAGCTGTTTTTT,CASSYTRVGELFF
TRBD1,TRBJ1-2,TRBV27,.,TGTGCCAGCAGCTTAGACAGGGGGCTCAGGGGCTACACCTTC,CASSLDRGLRGYTF
TRBD2,TRBJ2-1,TRBV11-2,once,TGTGCCAGCAGACAGATCAGCGGGAGCTCCTACAATGAGCAGTTCTTC,CASRQISGSSYNEQFF
TRBD1,TRBJ2-7,TRBV11-3,.,TGTGCCAGCAGCTTAGACAGGGGGCTCGGGGAGCAGTACTTC,CASSLDRGLGEQYF
.,TRBJ2-3,TRBV9,.,TGTGCCAGCAGCGCGGTTGGGTTCACAGATACGCAGTATTTT,CASSAVGFTDTQYF
.,TRBJ2-3,TRBV13,.,TGTGCCAGCAGCAACCAGGGGGGGATTTACGATACGCAGTATTTT,CASSNQGGIYDTQYF
TRBD2,TRBJ2-1,TRBV2,.,TGTGCCAGCAGTCCCGGGACTAGAAGGGGTGAGCAGTTCTTC,CASSPGTRRGEQFF
TRBD1,TRBJ1-2,TRBV7-8,once,TGTGCCAGCAGCTTAGTCCAGGGGGAGAACTATGGCTACACCTTC,CASSLVQGENYGYTF
.,TRBJ2-1,TRBV7-2,.,TGTGCCAGCAGCTATGGAGGGACTGTTCACAATGAGCAGTTCTTC,CASSYGGTVHNEQFF
TRBD1,TRBJ1-5,TRBV6-6,.,TGTGCCAGCAGCCGTGGACAGGGGGTCAGCAATCAGCCCCAGCATTTT,CASSRGQGVSNQPQHF
.,TRBJ1-5,TRBV10-3,.,TGTGCCGCCGGAGAGGCTATAATTCAGCCCCAGCATTTT,CAAGEAIIQPQHF
TRBD2,TRBJ2-2,TRBV11-2,.,TGTGCCAGCAGCTCCTTACTAGCGATGGAGACCGGGGAGCTGTTTTTT,CASSSLLAMETGELFF
.,TRBJ2-7,TRBV6-6,.,TGTGCCAGCAGTCAAGTTATCTACGAGCAGTACTTC,CASSQVIYEQYF
.,TRBJ2-7,TRBV10-3,.,TGTGCCATCAGTGTGTGGGGGGCTGACGAGCAGTACTTC,CAISVWGADEQYF
.,TRBJ2-1,TRBV5-4,.,TGTGCCAGCAGTCCTCCGGACACCTATGAGCAGTTCTTC,CASSPPDTYEQFF
TRBD1,TRBJ2-4,TRBV6-6,.,TGTGCCAGCAGTTACTCGACAGGGGGTGTTTCGAATCAGTACTTC,CASSYSTGGVSNQYF
.,TRBJ2-4,TRBV19,.,TGTGCCAGTAGTCACATCTCGACAGGTGTTAAAAACATTCAGTACTTC,CASSHISTGVKNIQYF
.,TRBJ1-1,TRBV7-8,.,TGTGCCAGCAGCTCCCCCAGGGAATCGAACACTGAAGCTTTCTTT,CASSSPRESNTEAFF
TRBD1,TRBJ2-1,TRBV6-4,.,TGTGCCAGCAGTGTCGGGACAGTCGATGAGCAGTTCTTC,CASSVGTVDEQFF
TRBD1,TRBJ1-5,TRBV5-1,.,TGCGCCAGCAGCCGGGACAGTCTAAATCAGCCCCAGCATTTT,CASSRDSLNQPQHF
TRBD2,TRBJ2-1,TRBV6-4,.,TGTGCCAGCAGTGACGGCGTAGCGGGAGGGTACAATGAGCAGTTCTTC,CASSDGVAGGYNEQFF
.,TRBJ2-1,TRBV7-6,.,TGTGCCAGCAGCTTATCCTGGAGCTCCTACAATGAGCAGTTCTTC,CASSLSWSSYNEQFF
.,TRBJ2-7,TRBV12-5,.,TGTGCTAGCTCGACAGGGAGGAGCTCCTACGAGCAGTACTTC,CASSTGRSSYEQYF
.,TRBJ2-1,TRBV28,.,TGTGCCACAACTAGGTCCGGGTTCACCTACAATGAGCAGTTCTTC,CATTRSGFTYNEQFF
.,TRBJ2-2,TRBV7-2,few,TGTGCCAGCAGAGACCGGGTGGAGCTGTTTTTT,CASRDRVELFF
.,TRBJ2-5,TRBV7-6,.,TGTGCCAGCAGCCGACAGAGCCAAGAGACCCAGTACTTC,CASSRQSQETQYF
.,TRBJ2-3,TRBV4-1,.,TGCGCCAGCAGCCAAGAGGCGCGTGCAGTAGATACGCAGTATTTT,CASSQEARAVDTQYF
TRBD1,TRBJ2-7,TRBV6-5,once,TGTGCCAGCACCCCCCGCAGGGGGCAAGAGCAGTACTTC,CASTPRRGQEQYF
.,TRBJ2-7,TRBV10-1,once,TGCGCCAGCAGGGCCGGGGTTTACGAGCAGTACTTC,CASRAGVYEQYF
.,TRBJ2-3,TRBV7-2,.,TGTGCCAGCAGCTTTGGGGCCACTAGAAGCACAGATACGCAGTATTTT,CASSFGATRSTDTQYF
.,TRBJ2-6,TRBV6-6,.,TGTGCCAGCAGTAAGGGGGTTTCTGGGGCCAACGTCCTGACTTTC,CASSKGVSGANVLTF
.,TRBJ1-2,TRBV6-1,.,TGTGCCAGCAGTCCAACCCAGGTCCTCTATGGCTACACCTTC,CASSPTQVLYGYTF
.,TRBJ2-7,TRBV13,once,TGTGCCAGCAGACCCCGGGACACGGTCTCCTACGAGCAGTACTTC,CASRPRDTVSYEQYF
.,TRBJ2-7,TRBV10-3,.,TGTGCCATCAGTGACCTGGGTCCCTACGAGCAGTACTTC,CAISDLGPYEQYF
.,TRBJ1-1,TRBV5-1,.,TGCGCCAGCAGCAGAGTAGGGGACCCGAACACTGAAGCTTTCTTT,CASSRVGDPNTEAFF
.,TRBJ2-1,TRBV10-3,.,TGTGCCATCAGTGGTGGGGGCCGCGGGGATGAGCAGTTCTTC,CAISGGGRGDEQFF
.,TRBJ1-3,TRBV27,.,TGTGCCAGCAGCTCTACAGGGTACCCGGGGAACACCATATATTTT,CASSSTGYPGNTIYF
.,TRBJ1-2,TRBV10-3,few,TGTGCCATCAGACCCGACAGTTCGGACTATGGCTACACCTTC,CAIRPDSSDYGYTF
.,TRBJ2-4,TRBV28,.,TGTGCCAGCAGTCCTCTCGAGGGGGCCAAAAACATTCAGTACTTC,CASSPLEGAKNIQYF
.,TRBJ2-6,TRBV30,.,TGTGCCTGGAAGCCAGAGGCCAACGTCCTGACTTTC,CAWKPEANVLTF
.,TRBJ2-7,TRBV16,once,TGTGCCAGCAGCCCTCCGGGACACGGTGTCTACGAGCAGTACTTC,CASSPPGHGVYEQYF
TRBD1,TRBJ2-4,TRBV19,.,TGTGCCAGTAGGCAGACAGGGATCCGAGGGGACATTCAGTACTTC,CASRQTGIRGDIQYF
.,TRBJ1-1,TRBV6-1,once,TGTGCCAGCAGTCCCCTATGGGGGGGCGTCACTGAAGCTTTCTTT,CASSPLWGGVTEAFF
.,TRBJ2-7,TRBV21-1,.,TGTGCCAGCAGCAAAGCGGGGCCGGGACTAGCGGGACCCTTCCCCTACGAGCAGTACTTC,CASSKAGPGLAGPFPYEQYF
TRBD1,TRBJ2-5,TRBV6-5,.,TGTGCCAGCAGTAACTCACAGGGGGCCCAAGAGACCCAGTACTTC,CASSNSQGAQETQYF
.,TRBJ2-7,TRBV18,.,TGTGCCAGCTCCCCTCAGCAGCCTCCCCTTTCGTATCAGTACTTC,CASSPQQPPLSYQYF
.,TRBJ1-4,TRBV7-7,.,TGTGCTAGCAGCTCAGGGACTGAAGAAAAACTGTTTTTT,CASSSGTEEKLFF
.,TRBJ2-5,TRBV29-1,.,TGCAGCGTTGTTTCTGGGGCAGAGACCCAGTACTTC,CSVVSGAETQYF
TRBD2,TRBJ2-2,TRBV2,.,TGTGCCAGCAGTGGACTAGCGGTCGAATCCGCCGGGGAGCTGTTTTTT,CASSGLAVESAGELFF
.,TRBJ1-2,TRBV28,.,TGTGCCAGCAGTTTGGGGTTTGACTATGGCTACACCTTC,CASSLGFDYGYTF
.,TRBJ2-1,TRBV27,.,TGTGCCAGCAGACTATTCCTCGCGGGGGCTCATGAGCAGTTCTTC,CASRLFLAGAHEQFF
.,TRBJ2-5,TRBV19,.,TGTGCCAGTAGTCAGCCTCTCGGATGGACCCAGTACTTC,CASSQPLGWTQYF